This T cell receptor beta chain comes out of a study of human T cells and chemical hapten exposure. Study summary: It was small differences in pooled library volume that mainly caused per-sample TCR yields to vary. Study-level findings and limits: High-frequency TCRs, those above 1 in 1000, stayed the same after DPC sensitization.

What the library attached to individual cDNA molecules were unique molecular identifiers. Per the original data handling: A per-sample median of approximately 100,000 TCRs was observed, with a range of about 23,224 to 750,000. TCRdb re-called the 5' RACE reads through MiXCR, storing one row per CDR3 protein. For this entry, the V and J calls and clone size follow TCRdb and not the study's own pipeline. The sample contains more than 60,000 distinct CDR3 sequences, about 15% of which appear only once. Total RNA was isolated from unfractionated whole blood. V was pared by 7 bases and J by 4 bases, with 13 bases between. This CDR3 spans 13 amino acids. This clonotype was recorded once. Its antigen is as yet unknown.

V is TRBV12-3 or TRBV12-4 and J is TRBJ1-2; D not certain. This TCR was sampled from a female donor in good health. The CDR3 region has the DNA TGTGCCAGCATCCCCCTTCCAGGCTATGGCTACACCTTC. It yields the protein CASIPLPGYGYTF.